This paragraph reports one TCR beta chain. The data were produced by immunoSEQ multiplex PCR, yet TCRdb's version contains in-frame clones alone and is incomplete. Among 400,000 to 450,000 clones, about 93% were seen once, and the ten largest hold over 9%. Trimming stripped 2 bases from V and 5 bases from J, with 16 bases between. The CDR3 has 15 amino acids. Germline V gene sequence: CDR1 SGHNT, CDR2 YYREEE (reference sequence). These data belong to a study of Ad26.COV2.S vaccination and SARS-CoV-2 variants. Looking at the study overall: The donor was enrolled in the Ad26.COV2.S arm of the COV1001 trial.

Noted treatment: 15 to 20 received Ad26.COV2.S at low or high dose, single or two shots; roughly five received placebo; per-sample allocation not given. At day 63 after the first vaccine or placebo injection, samples were drawn. In Boston, the donor was an adult between 18-55 years of age. This specimen consisted of peripheral blood, obtained in a trial of Ad26.COV2.S vaccine versus placebo. This receptor was identified in a person aged 18-60 years who received the Ad26.COV2.S COVID-19 vaccine or a placebo. The chain combines TRBV5-4 with TRBJ2-5, with no clear D. The CDR3: CASSFIGSTWETQYF. DNA of the CDR3: TGTGCCAGCAGCTTTATAGGCTCCACGTGGGAGACCCAGTACTTC.